These T cell receptor beta chains were read from a single sample in a study of blood T cell repertoires in COVID-19. Data came from immunoSEQ multiplex PCR; TCRdb stores just in-frame clones and leaves some out. The data contain approximately 200,000 clones, 88% of them singletons. The specimen sequenced was peripheral blood. The origin of the receptors is a man aged 30 to 45 with acute or convalescent COVID-19. CDR3s leave out the opening cysteine and the closing phenylalanine or tryptophan.

V: TRBV11-2
J: TRBJ1-2
CDR3: ASSLVGRFLYGYT

V: TRBV27
J: TRBJ1-1
CDR3: ASSSGRVEGEAF

V: TRBV6-1
J: TRBJ2-2
CDR3: ASSEAGLASQNTGELF

V: TRBV23-1
J: TRBJ1-1
CDR3: ASSLLMGIRGEAEAF

V: TRBV19
J: TRBJ1-1
CDR3: ASSFGQNTEAF

V: TRBV9
J: TRBJ1-5
CDR3: ASSAAGTGGRQPQH

V: TRBV29-1
J: TRBJ1-2
CDR3: SVTGGATGYT

V: TRBV5-1
J: TRBJ2-7
CDR3: ASSWTSGPSTYEQY

V: TRBV18
J: TRBJ1-2
CDR3: ASSPQGRGYGYT

V: TRBV2
J: TRBJ2-1
CDR3: ASSEREGPLNEQF

V: TRBV6-5
J: TRBJ2-6
CDR3: ASSYSLSSGANVLT

V: TRBV5-3
J: TRBJ1-3
CDR3: ARSLDQGSSGNTIY

V: TRBV6-5
J: TRBJ2-3
CDR3: ASGLIDTQY

V: TRBV6-6
J: TRBJ1-2
CDR3: ASSQGQGRTYGYT

V: TRBV6-1
J: TRBJ2-5
CDR3: ASSDTGTKFWAAQY

V: TRBV9
J: TRBJ1-3
CDR3: ASGRIGNTIY

V: TRBV19
J: TRBJ1-3
CDR3: ASSSRGLREGNTIY

V: TRBV28
J: TRBJ2-1
CDR3: STREYNEQF

V: TRBV14
J: TRBJ2-2
CDR3: ASSPRVGELF

V: TRBV5-1
J: TRBJ1-1
CDR3: ASTLGAGWTEAF

V: TRBV7-6
J: TRBJ2-7
CDR3: ASSYSAGTQWGEQY

V: TRBV7-8
J: TRBJ2-1
CDR3: ASSGSGTNYEQF

V: TRBV27
J: TRBJ1-1
CDR3: ASNQGRMNTEAF

V: TRBV4-1
J: TRBJ1-4
CDR3: ASSQEWPTNEKLF

V: TRBV28
J: TRBJ2-3
CDR3: ASSFGLATSTDTQY

V: TRBV6-5
J: TRBJ1-1
CDR3: ASSYDRNTEAF

V: TRBV5-1
J: TRBJ1-2
CDR3: ASSLNLRDRVIYGYT

V: TRBV7-6
J: TRBJ1-5
CDR3: ASSLAGHQPQH

V: TRBV28
J: TRBJ1-5
CDR3: ASSSGGSGNQPQH

V: TRBV27
J: TRBJ2-2
CDR3: ASSFSVGEAGELF

V: TRBV18
J: TRBJ1-1
CDR3: ASSLQGGVNTEAF

V: TRBV5-4
J: TRBJ2-7
CDR3: ASSEAASTYEQY